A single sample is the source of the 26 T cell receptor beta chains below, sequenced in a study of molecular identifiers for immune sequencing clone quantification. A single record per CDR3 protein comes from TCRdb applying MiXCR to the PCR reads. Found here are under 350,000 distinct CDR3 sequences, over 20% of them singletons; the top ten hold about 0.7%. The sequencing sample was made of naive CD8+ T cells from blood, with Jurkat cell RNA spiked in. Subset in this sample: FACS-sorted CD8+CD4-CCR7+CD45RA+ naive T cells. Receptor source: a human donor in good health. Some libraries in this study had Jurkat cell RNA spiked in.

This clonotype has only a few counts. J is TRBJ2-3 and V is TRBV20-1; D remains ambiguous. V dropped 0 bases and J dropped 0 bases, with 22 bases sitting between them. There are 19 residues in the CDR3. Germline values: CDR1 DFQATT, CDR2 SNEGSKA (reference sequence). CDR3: CSARDLAHSGRLSTDTQYF. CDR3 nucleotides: TGCAGTGCTAGAGATTTGGCCCACTCCGGTAGGCTAAGCACAGATACGCAGTATTTT.

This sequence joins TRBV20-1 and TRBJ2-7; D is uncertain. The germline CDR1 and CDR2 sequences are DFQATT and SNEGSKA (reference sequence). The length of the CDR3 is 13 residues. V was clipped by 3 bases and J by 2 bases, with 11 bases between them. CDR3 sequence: CSARCGTPYEQYF. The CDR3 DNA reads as TGCAGTGCTAGGTGCGGAACCCCCTACGAGCAGTACTTC.

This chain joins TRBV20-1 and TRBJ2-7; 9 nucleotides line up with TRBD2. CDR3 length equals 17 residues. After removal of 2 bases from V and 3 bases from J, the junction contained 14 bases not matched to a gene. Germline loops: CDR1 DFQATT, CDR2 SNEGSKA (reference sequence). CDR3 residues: CSARPPGDQREVYEQYF. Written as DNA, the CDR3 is TGCAGTGCTAGACCTCCGGGGGATCAGCGGGAGGTCTACGAGCAGTACTTC.

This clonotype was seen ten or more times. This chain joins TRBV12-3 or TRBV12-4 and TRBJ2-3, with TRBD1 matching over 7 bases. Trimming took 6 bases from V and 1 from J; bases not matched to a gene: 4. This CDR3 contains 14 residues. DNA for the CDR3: TGTGCCAGCAGCCACAGGGGCGGCACAGATACGCAGTATTTT. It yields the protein CASSHRGGTDTQYF.

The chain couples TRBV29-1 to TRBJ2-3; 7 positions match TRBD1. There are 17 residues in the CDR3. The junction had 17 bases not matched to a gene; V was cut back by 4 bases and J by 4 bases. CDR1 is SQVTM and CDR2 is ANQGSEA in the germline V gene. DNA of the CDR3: TGCAGCGTTGTCTGGGTGTGGGGTACAGGGGTCGCAGATACGCAGTATTTT. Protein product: CSVVWVWGTGVADTQYF.

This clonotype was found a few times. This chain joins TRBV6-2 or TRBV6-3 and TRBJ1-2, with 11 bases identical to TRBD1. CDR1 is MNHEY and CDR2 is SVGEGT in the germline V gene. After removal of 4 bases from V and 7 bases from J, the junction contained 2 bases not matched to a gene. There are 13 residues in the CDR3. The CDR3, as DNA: TGTGCCAGCAGTTGGACAGGGGGCTTTGGCTACACCTTC. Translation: CASSWTGGFGYTF.

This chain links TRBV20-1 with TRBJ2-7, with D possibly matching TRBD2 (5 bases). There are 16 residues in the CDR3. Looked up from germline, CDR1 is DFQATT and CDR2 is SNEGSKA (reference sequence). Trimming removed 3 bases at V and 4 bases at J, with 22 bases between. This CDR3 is CSASGISPVVRYEQYF. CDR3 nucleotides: TGCAGTGCTAGCGGGATTTCGCCCGTAGTTCGGTACGAGCAGTACTTC.

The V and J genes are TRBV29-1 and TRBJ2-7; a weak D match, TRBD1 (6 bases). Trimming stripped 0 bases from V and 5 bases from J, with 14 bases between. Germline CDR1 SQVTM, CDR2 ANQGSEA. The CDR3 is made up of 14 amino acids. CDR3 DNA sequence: TGCAGCGTTGAAGACAGCGACAGGAGGCACGAGCAGTACTTC. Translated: CSVEDSDRRHEQYF.

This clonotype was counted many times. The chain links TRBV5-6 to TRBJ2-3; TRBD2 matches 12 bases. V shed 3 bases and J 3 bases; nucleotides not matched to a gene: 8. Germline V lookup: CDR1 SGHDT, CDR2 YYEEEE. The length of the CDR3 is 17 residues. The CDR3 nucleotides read TGTGCCAGCAGCTGGCCCCCCGGACTAGCGGGAACAGATACGCAGTATTTT. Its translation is CASSWPPGLAGTDTQYF.

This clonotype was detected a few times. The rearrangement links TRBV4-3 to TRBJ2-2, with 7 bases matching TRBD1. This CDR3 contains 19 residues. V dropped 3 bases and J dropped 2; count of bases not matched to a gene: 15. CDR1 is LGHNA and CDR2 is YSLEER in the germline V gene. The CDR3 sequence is CASSQSNYRDRKNTGELFF. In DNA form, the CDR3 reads TGCGCCAGCAGCCAGTCCAACTACCGGGACAGAAAAAACACCGGGGAGCTGTTTTTT.

The CDR3 DNA follows: TGTGCCAGCAGTTACGGGATAACTTATCAGCCCCAGCATTTT. Translated, it gives CASSYGITYQPQHF. J is TRBJ1-5 and V is TRBV6-2 or TRBV6-3; no firm D call. Germline V lookup: CDR1 MNHEY, CDR2 SVGEGT. This CDR3 region has 14 residues. V lost 2 bases to trimming and J lost 5 bases, with 10 bases between them.

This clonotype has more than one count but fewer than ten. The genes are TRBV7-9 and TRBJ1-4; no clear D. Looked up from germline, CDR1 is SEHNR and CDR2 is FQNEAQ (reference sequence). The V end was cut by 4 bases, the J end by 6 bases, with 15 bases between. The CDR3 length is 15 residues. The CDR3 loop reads CASSYGPDLDEKLFF. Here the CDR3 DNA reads TGTGCCAGCAGCTACGGACCCGACTTGGATGAAAAACTGTTTTTT.

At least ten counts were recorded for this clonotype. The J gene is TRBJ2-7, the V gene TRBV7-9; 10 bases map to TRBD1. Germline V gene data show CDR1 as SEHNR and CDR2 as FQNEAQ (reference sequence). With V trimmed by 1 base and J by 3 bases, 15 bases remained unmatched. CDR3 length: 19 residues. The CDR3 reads CASSLGPSKTGGRYYEQYF. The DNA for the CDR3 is TGTGCCAGCAGCTTAGGCCCTTCAAAGACAGGGGGCCGCTACTACGAGCAGTACTTC.

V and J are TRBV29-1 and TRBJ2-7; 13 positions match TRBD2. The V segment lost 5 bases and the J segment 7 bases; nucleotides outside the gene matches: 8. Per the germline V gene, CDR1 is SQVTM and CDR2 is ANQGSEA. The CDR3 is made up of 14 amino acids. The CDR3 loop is CSVLGKTSGREQYF. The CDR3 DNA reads TGCAGCGTTCTAGGGAAGACTAGCGGGAGGGAGCAGTACTTC.

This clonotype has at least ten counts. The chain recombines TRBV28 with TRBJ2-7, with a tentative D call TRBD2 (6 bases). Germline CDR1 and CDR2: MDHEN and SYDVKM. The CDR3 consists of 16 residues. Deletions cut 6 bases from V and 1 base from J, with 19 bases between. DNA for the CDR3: TGTGCCAGCAGCAATATACCTAGCGACCCGTCCTACGAGCAGTACTTC. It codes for CASSNIPSDPSYEQYF.

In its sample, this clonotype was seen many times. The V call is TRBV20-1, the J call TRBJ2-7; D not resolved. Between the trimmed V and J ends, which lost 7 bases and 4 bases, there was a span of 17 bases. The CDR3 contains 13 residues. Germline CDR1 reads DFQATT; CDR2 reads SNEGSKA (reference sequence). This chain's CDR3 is CSVSDRSGYEQYF. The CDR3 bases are TGCAGTGTCTCGGACCGTTCTGGGTACGAGCAGTACTTC.

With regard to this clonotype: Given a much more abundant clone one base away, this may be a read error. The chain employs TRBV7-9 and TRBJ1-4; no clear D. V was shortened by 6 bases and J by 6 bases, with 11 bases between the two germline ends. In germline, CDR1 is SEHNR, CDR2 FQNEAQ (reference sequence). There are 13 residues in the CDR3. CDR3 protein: CASRTLEDEKLFF. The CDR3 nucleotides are TGTGCCAGCAGAACATTAGAGGATGAAAAACTGTTTTTT.

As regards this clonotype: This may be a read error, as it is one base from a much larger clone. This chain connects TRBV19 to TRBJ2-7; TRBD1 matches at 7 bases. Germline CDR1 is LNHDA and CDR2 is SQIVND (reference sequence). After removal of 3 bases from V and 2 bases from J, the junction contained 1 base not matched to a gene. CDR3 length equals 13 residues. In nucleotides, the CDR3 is TGTGCCAGTAGTATGGGACAGACCTACGAGCAGTACTTC. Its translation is CASSMGQTYEQYF. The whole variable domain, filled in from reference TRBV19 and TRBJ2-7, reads DGGITQSPKYLFRKEGQNVTLSCEQNLNHDAMYWYRQDPGQGLRLIYYSQIVNDFQKGDIAEGYSVSREKKESFPLTVTSAQKNPTAFYLCASSMGQTYEQYFGPGTRLTVT.

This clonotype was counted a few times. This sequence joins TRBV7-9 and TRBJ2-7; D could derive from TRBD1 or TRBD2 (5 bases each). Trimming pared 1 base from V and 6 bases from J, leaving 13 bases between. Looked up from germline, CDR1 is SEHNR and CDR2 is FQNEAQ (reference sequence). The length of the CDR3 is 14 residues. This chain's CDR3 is CASSLVGTFGEQYF. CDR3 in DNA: TGTGCCAGCAGCTTAGTAGGGACCTTCGGCGAGCAGTACTTC.

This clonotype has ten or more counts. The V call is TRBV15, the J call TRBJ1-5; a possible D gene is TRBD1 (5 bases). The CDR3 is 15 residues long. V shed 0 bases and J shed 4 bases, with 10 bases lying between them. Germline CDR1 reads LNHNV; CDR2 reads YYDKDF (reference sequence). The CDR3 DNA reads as TGTGCCACCAGCAGAGATCAGACAGCAAATCAGCCCCAGCATTTT. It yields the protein CATSRDQTANQPQHF. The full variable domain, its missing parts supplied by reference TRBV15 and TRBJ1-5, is DAMVIQNPRYQVTQFGKPVTLSCSQTLNHNVMYWYQQKSSQAPKLLFHYYDKDFNNEADTPDNFQSRRPNTSFCFLDIRSPGLGDTAMYLCATSRDQTANQPQHFGDGTRLSIL.

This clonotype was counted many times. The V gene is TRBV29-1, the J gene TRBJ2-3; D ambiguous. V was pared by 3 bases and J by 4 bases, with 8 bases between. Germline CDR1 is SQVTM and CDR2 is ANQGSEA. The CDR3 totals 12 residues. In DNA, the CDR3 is TGCAGCGTTGATGACCTTTCAGATACGCAGTATTTT. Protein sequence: CSVDDLSDTQYF.

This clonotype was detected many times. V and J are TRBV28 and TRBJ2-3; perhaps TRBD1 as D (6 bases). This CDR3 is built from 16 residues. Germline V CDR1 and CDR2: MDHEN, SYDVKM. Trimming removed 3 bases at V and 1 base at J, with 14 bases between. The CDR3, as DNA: TGTGCCAGCAGTTTCGCGCCGGCAGGGGGCACAGATACGCAGTATTTT. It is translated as CASSFAPAGGTDTQYF.

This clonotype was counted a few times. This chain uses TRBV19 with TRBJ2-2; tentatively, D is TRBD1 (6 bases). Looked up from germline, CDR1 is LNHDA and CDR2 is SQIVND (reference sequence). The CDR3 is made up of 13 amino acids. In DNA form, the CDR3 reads TGTGTTTCAGAGGGGGCGAACACCGGGGAGCTGTTTTTT. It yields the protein CVSEGANTGELFF. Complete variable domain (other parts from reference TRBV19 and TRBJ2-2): DGGITQSPKYLFRKEGQNVTLSCEQNLNHDAMYWYRQDPGQGLRLIYYSQIVNDFQKGDIAEGYSVSREKKESFPLTVTSAQKNPTAFYLCVSEGANTGELFFGEGSRLTVL.

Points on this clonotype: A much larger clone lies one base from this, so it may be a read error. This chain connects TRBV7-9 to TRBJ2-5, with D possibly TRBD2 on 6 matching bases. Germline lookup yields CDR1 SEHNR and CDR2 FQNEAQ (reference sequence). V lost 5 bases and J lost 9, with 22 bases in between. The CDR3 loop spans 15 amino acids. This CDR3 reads CASSQALRDGESQYF. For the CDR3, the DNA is TGTGCCAGCAGCCAAGCTCTGCGGGACGGGGAGTCCCAGTACTTC.

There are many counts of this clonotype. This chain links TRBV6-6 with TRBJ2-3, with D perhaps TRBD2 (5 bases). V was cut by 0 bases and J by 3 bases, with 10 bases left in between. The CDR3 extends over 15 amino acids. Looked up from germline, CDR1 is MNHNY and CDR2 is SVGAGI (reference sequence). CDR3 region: CASSYSSPGTDTQYF. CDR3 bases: TGTGCCAGCAGTTACTCATCCCCGGGGACAGATACGCAGTATTTT.

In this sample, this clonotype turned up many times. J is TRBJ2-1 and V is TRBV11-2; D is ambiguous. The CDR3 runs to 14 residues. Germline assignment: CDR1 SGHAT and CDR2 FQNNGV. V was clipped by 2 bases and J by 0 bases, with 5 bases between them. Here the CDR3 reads CASSLLSSYNEQFF. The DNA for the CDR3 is TGTGCCAGCAGCTTACTAAGCTCCTACAATGAGCAGTTCTTC.